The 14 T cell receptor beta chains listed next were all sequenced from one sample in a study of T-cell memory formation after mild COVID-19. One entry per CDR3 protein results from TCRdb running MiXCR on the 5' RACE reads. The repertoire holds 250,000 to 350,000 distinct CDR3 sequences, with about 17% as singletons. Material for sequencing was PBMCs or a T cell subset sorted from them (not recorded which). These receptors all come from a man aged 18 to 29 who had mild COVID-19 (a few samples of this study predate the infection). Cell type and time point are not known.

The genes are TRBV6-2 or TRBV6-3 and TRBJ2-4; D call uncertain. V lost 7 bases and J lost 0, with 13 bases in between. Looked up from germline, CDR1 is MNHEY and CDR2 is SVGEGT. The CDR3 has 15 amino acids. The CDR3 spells CASTRPMLAKNIQYF. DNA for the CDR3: TGTGCCAGCACCCGACCGATGCTAGCCAAAAACATTCAGTACTTC.

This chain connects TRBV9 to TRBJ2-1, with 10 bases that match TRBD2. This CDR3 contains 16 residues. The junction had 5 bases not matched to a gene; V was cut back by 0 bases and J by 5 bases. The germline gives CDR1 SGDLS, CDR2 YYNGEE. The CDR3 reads CASSVDPSGGNNEQFF. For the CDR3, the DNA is TGTGCCAGCAGCGTAGACCCTAGCGGGGGAAACAATGAGCAGTTCTTC.

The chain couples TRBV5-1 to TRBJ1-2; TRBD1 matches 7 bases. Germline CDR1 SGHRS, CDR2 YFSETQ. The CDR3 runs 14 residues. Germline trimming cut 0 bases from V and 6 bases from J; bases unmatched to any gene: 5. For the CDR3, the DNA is TGCGCCAGCAGCTTGGACCCGACAGGGAATGGCTACACCTTC. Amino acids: CASSLDPTGNGYTF.

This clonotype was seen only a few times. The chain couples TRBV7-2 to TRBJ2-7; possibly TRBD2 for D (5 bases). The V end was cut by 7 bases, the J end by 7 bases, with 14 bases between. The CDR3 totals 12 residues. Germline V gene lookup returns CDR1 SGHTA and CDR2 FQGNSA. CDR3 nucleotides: TGTGCCAGCACCTCCACCCGAGGGGAGCAGTACTTC. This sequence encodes CASTSTRGEQYF.

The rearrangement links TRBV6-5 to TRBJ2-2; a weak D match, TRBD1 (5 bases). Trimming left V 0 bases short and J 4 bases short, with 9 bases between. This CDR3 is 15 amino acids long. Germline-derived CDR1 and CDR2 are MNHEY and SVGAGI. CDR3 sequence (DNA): TGTGCCAGCAGTTACTCGACAGTACCCACCGGGGAGCTGTTTTTT. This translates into CASSYSTVPTGELFF.

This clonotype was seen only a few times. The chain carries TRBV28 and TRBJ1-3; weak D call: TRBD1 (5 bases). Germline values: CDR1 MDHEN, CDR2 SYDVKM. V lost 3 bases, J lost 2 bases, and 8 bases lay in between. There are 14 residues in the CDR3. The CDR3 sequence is CASSFGRAGNTIYF. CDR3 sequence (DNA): TGTGCCAGCAGTTTTGGCAGGGCTGGAAACACCATATATTTT.

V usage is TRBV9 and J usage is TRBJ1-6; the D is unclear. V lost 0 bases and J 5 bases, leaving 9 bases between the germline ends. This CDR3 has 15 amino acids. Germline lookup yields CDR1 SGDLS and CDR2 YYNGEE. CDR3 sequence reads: CASSVDPQHNSPLHF. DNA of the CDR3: TGTGCCAGCAGCGTAGATCCACAGCATAATTCACCCCTCCACTTT.

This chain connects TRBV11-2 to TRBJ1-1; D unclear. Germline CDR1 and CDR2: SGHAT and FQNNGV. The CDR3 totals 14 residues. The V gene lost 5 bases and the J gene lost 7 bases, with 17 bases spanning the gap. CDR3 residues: CASSRPSVGIEAFF. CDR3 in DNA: TGTGCCAGCAGCCGCCCGAGTGTGGGTATTGAAGCTTTCTTT.

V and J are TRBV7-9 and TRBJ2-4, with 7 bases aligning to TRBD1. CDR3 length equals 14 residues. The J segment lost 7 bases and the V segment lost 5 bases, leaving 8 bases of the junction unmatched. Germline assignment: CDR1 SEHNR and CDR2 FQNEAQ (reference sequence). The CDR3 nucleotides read TGTGCCAGCAGCCTACAGGGGTTGAGGAACATTCAGTACTTC. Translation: CASSLQGLRNIQYF.

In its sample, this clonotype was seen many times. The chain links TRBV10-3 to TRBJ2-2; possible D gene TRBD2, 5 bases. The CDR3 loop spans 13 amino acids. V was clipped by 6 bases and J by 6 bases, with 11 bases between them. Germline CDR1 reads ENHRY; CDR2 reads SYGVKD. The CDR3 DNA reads TGTGCCATCAGCGCCGGCGGGTCCGGGGAGCTGTTTTTT. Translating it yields CAISAGGSGELFF.

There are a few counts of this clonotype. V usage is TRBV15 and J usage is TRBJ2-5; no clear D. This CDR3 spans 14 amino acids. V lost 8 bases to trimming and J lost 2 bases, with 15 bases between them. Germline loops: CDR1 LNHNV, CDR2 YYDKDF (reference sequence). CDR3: CATSPRITQETQYF. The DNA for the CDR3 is TGTGCCACCTCGCCGCGCATCACTCAAGAGACCCAGTACTTC.

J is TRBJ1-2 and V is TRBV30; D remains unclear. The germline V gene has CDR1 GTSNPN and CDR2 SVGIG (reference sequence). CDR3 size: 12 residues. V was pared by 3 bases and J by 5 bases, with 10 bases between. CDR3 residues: CAWSRQAYGYTF. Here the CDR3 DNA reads TGTGCCTGGAGCAGGCAGGCATATGGCTACACCTTC.

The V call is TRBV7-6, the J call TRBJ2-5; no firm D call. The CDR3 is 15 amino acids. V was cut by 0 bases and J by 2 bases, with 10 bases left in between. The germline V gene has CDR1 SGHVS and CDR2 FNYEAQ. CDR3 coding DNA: TGTGCCAGCAGCTTAGCTCAGAGGAAACAAGAGACCCAGTACTTC. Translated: CASSLAQRKQETQYF. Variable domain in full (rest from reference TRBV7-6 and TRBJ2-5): GAGVSQSPRYKVTKRGQDVALRCDPISGHVSLYWYRQALGQGPEFLTYFNYEAQQDKSGLPNDRFSAERPEGSISTLTIQRTEQRDSAMYRCASSLAQRKQETQYFGPGTRLLVL.

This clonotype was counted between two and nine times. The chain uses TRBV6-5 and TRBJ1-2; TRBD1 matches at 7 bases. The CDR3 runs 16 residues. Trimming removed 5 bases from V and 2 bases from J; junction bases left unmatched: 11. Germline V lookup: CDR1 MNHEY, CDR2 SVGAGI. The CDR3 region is CASSRQGGEKNYGYTF. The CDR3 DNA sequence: TGTGCCAGCAGTCGGCAGGGGGGAGAAAAGAACTATGGCTACACCTTC.